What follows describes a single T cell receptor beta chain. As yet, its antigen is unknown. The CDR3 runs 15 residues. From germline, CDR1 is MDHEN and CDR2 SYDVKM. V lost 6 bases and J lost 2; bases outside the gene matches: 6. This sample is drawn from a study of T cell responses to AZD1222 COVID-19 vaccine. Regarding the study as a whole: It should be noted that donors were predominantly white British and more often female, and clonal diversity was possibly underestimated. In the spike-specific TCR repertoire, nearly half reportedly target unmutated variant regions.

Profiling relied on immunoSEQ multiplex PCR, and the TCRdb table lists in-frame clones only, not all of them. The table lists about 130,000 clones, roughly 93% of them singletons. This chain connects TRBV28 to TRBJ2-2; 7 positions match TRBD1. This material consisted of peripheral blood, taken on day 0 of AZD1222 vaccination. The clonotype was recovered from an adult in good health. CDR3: CASRTQGPNTGELFF. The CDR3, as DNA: TGTGCCAGCAGGACACAGGGGCCTAACACCGGGGAGCTGTTTTTT.